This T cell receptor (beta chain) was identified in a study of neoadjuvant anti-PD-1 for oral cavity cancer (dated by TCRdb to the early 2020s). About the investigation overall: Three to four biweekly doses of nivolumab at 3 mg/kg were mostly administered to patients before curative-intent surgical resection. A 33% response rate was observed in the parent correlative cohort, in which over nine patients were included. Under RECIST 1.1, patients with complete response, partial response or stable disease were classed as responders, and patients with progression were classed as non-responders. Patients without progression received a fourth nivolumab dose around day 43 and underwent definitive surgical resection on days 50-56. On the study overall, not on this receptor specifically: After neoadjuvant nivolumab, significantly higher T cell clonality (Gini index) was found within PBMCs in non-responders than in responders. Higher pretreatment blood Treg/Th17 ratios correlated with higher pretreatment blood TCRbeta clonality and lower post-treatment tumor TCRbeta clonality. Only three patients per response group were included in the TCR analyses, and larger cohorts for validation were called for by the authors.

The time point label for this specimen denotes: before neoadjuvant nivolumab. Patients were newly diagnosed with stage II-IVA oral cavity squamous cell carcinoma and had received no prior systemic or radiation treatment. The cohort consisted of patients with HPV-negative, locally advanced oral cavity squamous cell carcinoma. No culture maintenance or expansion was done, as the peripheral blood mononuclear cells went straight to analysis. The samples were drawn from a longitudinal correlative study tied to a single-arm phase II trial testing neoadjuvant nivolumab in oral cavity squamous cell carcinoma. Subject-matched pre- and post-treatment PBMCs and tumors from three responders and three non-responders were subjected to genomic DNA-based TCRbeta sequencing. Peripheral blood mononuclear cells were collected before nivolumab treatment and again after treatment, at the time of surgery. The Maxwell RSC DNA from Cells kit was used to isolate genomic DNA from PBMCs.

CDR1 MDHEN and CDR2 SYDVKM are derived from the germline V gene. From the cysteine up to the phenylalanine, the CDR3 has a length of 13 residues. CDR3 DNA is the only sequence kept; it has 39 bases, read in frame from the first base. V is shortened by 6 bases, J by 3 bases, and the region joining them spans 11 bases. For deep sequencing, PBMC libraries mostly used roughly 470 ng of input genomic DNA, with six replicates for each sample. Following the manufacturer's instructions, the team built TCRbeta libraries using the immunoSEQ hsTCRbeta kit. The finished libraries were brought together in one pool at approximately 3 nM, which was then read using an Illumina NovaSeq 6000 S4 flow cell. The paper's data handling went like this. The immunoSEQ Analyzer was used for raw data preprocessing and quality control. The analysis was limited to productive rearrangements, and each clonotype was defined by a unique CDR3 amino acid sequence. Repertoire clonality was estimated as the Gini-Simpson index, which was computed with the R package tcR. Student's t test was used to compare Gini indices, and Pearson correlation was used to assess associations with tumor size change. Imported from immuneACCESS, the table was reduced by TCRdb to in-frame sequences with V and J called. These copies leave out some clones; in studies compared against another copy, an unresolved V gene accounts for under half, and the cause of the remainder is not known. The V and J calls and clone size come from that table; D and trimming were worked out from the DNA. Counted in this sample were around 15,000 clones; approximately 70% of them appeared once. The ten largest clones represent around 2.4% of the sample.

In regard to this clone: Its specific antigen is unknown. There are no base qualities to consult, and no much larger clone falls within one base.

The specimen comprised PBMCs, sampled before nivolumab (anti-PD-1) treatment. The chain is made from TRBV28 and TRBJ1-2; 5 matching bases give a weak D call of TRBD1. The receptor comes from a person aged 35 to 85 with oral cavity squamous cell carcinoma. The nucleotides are TGTGCCAGCAGCCCACCGGGGGACTATGGCTACACCTTC. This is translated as CASSPPGDYGYTF.